The clone carrying this TCR beta chain came up a few times. Its antigen remains unknown. The sample is drawn from a study of metastatic and nonmetastatic thyroid tumors. For the study at large: Where malignant and benign thyroid patients were concerned, repertoires were compared across blood and tumor or nodule tissue.

Overall study results and limits: Reports indicated that malignant thyroid tumors showed significantly higher TCR beta diversity than benign nodules did, in blood and tumor.

Patients had received no treatment of any kind before thyroid surgery. Authors' data handling: Clinicopathological groups supplied CDR3 differences that were used to build a distant-metastasis classifier for papillary thyroid cancer. TCRdb re-clonotyped the PCR reads through MiXCR. The V and J calls shown here were made by TCRdb, not taken from the authors' results. The sample carries 15,000 to 20,000 clones, 35% to 45% recorded once. The CDR3 extends over 16 amino acids. J gave up 7 bases and V 5 bases, and 12 bases lay outside the gene matches. From germline, CDR1 is MNHNS and CDR2 SASEGT. V is TRBV6-1 and J is TRBJ1-5; 9 bases are a match to TRBD1. The TCR sequence derives from a female donor with papillary thyroid cancer or a benign thyroid nodule (not recorded which). Some clones in this sample may be carry-over from other donors' samples. Sequenced input: tumor tissue. As DNA, the CDR3 is TGTGCCAGCAGTCCTATTAAACAGGGGGCTTACCAGCCCCAGCATTTT. Amino acids: CASSPIKQGAYQPQHF.